The clone carrying this T cell receptor beta chain was found a few times. The antigen remains unidentified. This CDR3 is 13 amino acids long. Trimming removed 3 bases at V and 9 bases at J, with 16 bases between. Germline loops: CDR1 SGHRS, CDR2 YFSETQ. This entry is derived from a study of beta chain features in type 1 diabetes. Study background: Researchers looked at some 110 million sorted cells across all samples. General observations from the study: It was possible that PCR favored shorter templates, equally so in patients and controls. All four CD4+ subsets from Type 1 diabetes patients carried moderately but significantly shorter TCRB CDR3s. A greater similarity of naive, central memory and Treg TCRB repertoires was seen among patients than among healthy donors.

Expressed TCRB transcripts were sequenced because the entire RNA isolate underwent reverse transcription. The table came from immunoSEQ multiplex PCR; TCRdb's copy has only in-frame clones and leaves some out. The profile shows about 280,000 clones, 15% of them singletons. Stem cell-like memory, regulatory, central memory and naive CD4+ cells were sorted via CD45RO/CCR7/CD25/CD127/CD95/CD27. The sequenced material came from naive CD4+ T cells from blood. This chain links TRBV5-1 with TRBJ2-7, with D perhaps matching TRBD1 (6 bases). This TCR was recovered from a young man with type 1 diabetes. For the CDR3, the DNA is TGCGCCAGCAGCTCGGACAGAGGGGCGTCGCAGTACTTC. Residues: CASSSDRGASQYF.